This is a list of T cell receptor beta chains from one sample in a study of cytomegalovirus exposure and HLA in healthy donors. Method: immunoSEQ multiplex PCR; TCRdb's copy keeps in-frame clones and lacks some. Of roughly 270,000 clones detected, roughly 90% appear once; the ten largest clones hold roughly 0.93%. The sample consisted of PBMCs. These receptor sequences come from a woman younger than 35 in good health and CMV-seronegative. Each CDR3 is given with its conserved first and last residue. The D gene is left open where the match is weak. Clone size is given for some rows only: seen once, a few or many times, or a class if the clone is expanded.

v_gene	d_gene	j_gene	abundance	CDR3aa	CDR3nt
TRBV2	TRBD2	TRBJ2-2	.	CASREQLAGGWYAGELFF	TGTGCCAGCAGGGAGCAACTAGCGGGAGGATGGTACGCCGGGGAGCTGTTTTTT
TRBV27	.	TRBJ1-1	.	CASSLGGMNTEAFF	TGTGCCAGCAGTTTAGGAGGGATGAACACTGAAGCTTTCTTT
TRBV7-8	.	TRBJ1-5	.	CASSLTLRGEGQPQHF	TGTGCCAGCAGCTTAACCCTCCGGGGTGAGGGTCAGCCCCAGCATTTT
TRBV11-2	TRBD1	TRBJ2-7	.	CASSLAGTGAGEQYF	TGTGCCAGCAGCTTGGCGGGGACAGGGGCTGGCGAGCAGTACTTC
TRBV4-3	TRBD2	TRBJ2-7	.	CASSQGGLGSSYEQYF	TGCGCCAGCAGCCAAGGGGGACTAGGGTCGAGCTACGAGCAGTACTTC
TRBV5-6	TRBD2	TRBJ2-1	.	CASSWTSAYNEQFF	TGTGCCAGCAGCTGGACTAGCGCGTACAATGAGCAGTTCTTC
TRBV27	.	TRBJ2-7	.	CASSFFGGYEQYF	TGTGCCAGCAGTTTCTTCGGGGGCTACGAGCAGTACTTC
TRBV18	.	TRBJ2-3	.	CASSPQQAADTQYF	TGTGCCAGCTCACCACAACAGGCCGCAGATACGCAGTATTTT
TRBV7-3	TRBD1	TRBJ2-7	few	CASSLFPGGSNDEQYF	TGTGCCAGCAGCTTATTCCCAGGGGGCTCCAACGACGAGCAGTACTTC
TRBV5-8	.	TRBJ1-2	once	CASSRRVRYGYTF	TGTGCCAGCAGCCGCAGGGTTAGATATGGCTACACCTTC
TRBV30	.	TRBJ2-4	.	CAWRTGGAQYF	TGTGCCTGGAGAACAGGGGGGGCTCAGTACTTC
TRBV2	TRBD1	TRBJ1-2	.	CASSEDRGLYGYTF	TGTGCCAGCAGTGAGGACAGGGGACTTTATGGCTACACCTTC
TRBV19	.	TRBJ1-1	.	CASGDWNTEAFF	TGTGCCAGCGGCGACTGGAACACTGAAGCTTTCTTT
TRBV25-1	TRBD1	TRBJ2-5	.	CASSPTGDETQYF	TGTGCCAGCAGTCCTACAGGGGATGAGACCCAGTACTTC
TRBV7-3	TRBD1	TRBJ1-6	.	CASSLRTGYSPLHF	TGTGCCAGCAGCTTAAGGACAGGGTATTCACCCCTCCACTTT
TRBV5-4	TRBD1	TRBJ1-2	few	CASSFPGGRGYTF	TGTGCCAGCAGCTTTCCAGGGGGTAGAGGCTACACCTTC
TRBV7-9	TRBD1	TRBJ2-2	once	CASSFADRGETGELFF	TGTGCCAGCAGCTTTGCGGACAGGGGAGAAACCGGGGAGCTGTTTTTT
TRBV11-2	.	TRBJ1-2	.	CASSLVQGPAYGYTF	TGTGCCAGCAGCTTAGTACAGGGTCCTGCCTATGGCTACACCTTC
TRBV9	TRBD2	TRBJ2-7	.	CASSVAHGRINEQYF	TGTGCCAGCAGCGTAGCCCACGGGAGGATCAACGAGCAGTACTTC
TRBV6-5	TRBD1	TRBJ2-7	.	CASSFGQGGYEQYF	TGTGCCAGCAGTTTCGGACAGGGCGGGTACGAGCAGTACTTC
TRBV28	TRBD1	TRBJ1-3	.	CASSLTTGNSGNTIYF	TGTGCCAGCAGCCTAACGACAGGGAACTCTGGAAACACCATATATTTT
TRBV19	.	TRBJ1-1	.	CASLPGGRDEAFF	TGTGCCAGCCTACCTGGGGGGAGAGATGAAGCTTTCTTT
TRBV5-4	.	TRBJ2-1	.	CASSLSTSDYNEQFF	TGTGCCAGCAGCTTGAGTACTAGTGACTACAATGAGCAGTTCTTC
TRBV7-6	TRBD1	TRBJ2-7	once	CASSSNRGRSYEQYF	TGTGCCAGCAGCTCAAACAGGGGGCGAAGCTACGAGCAGTACTTC
TRBV30	TRBD1	TRBJ1-2	.	CAWSDGTGGEAHGYTF	TGTGCCTGGAGTGATGGGACAGGGGGTGAGGCACATGGCTACACCTTC
TRBV5-6	.	TRBJ1-2	.	CASSFQYGYTF	TGTGCCAGCAGCTTTCAATATGGCTACACCTTC
TRBV6-5	TRBD1	TRBJ1-4	.	CASTQDRGREKLFF	TGTGCCAGCACCCAGGACAGGGGGCGTGAAAAACTGTTTTTT
TRBV19	.	TRBJ2-2	.	CASSILGAGELFF	TGTGCCAGTAGTATTCTAGGAGCCGGGGAGCTGTTTTTT
TRBV28	TRBD1	TRBJ2-1	.	CASSLFVRTGLDEQFF	TGTGCCAGCAGTTTATTCGTCCGGACAGGGCTCGATGAGCAGTTCTTC
TRBV11-2	.	TRBJ2-1	.	CASSLGGSYNEQFF	TGTGCCAGCAGCTTAGGCGGTTCCTACAATGAGCAGTTCTTC
TRBV27	.	TRBJ1-4	.	CASSLWGGSEKLFF	TGTGCCAGCAGTTTATGGGGGGGGAGTGAAAAACTGTTTTTT
TRBV11-1	.	TRBJ2-5	.	CASSLLSGPQGETQYF	TGTGCCAGCAGCTTGCTCAGTGGGCCCCAGGGAGAGACCCAGTACTTC
TRBV4-1	TRBD1	TRBJ2-1	.	CASSQDRGIPYNEQFF	TGCGCCAGCAGCCAGGACAGGGGGATACCTTACAATGAGCAGTTCTTC